This record covers a single T cell receptor beta chain. No change in lesions over the prior 6 months defined stable disease. The assay was immunoSEQ multiplex PCR, and TCRdb's table has in-frame clones only and misses some. The data hold about 42,000 clones, with around nine tenths observed a single time. This entry is derived from a study of resident and recirculating memory T cells in vitiligo. Study-wide context: Shave-biopsy epidermis from lesional and nonlesional skin was sequenced alongside PBMCs.

The CDR3 spans 16 residues. Per the germline V gene, CDR1 is LNHDA and CDR2 is SQIVND (reference sequence). The J segment lost 5 bases and the V segment lost 6 bases, leaving 16 bases of the junction unmatched. The V call is TRBV19, the J call TRBJ2-7; the match to TRBD1 covers 7 bases. The sample comprised blood. The source is a male donor with vitiligo. CDR3 residues: CASSLWGTGAMDEQYF. CDR3 DNA sequence: TGTGCCAGTAGCTTATGGGGAACAGGGGCGATGGACGAGCAGTACTTC.